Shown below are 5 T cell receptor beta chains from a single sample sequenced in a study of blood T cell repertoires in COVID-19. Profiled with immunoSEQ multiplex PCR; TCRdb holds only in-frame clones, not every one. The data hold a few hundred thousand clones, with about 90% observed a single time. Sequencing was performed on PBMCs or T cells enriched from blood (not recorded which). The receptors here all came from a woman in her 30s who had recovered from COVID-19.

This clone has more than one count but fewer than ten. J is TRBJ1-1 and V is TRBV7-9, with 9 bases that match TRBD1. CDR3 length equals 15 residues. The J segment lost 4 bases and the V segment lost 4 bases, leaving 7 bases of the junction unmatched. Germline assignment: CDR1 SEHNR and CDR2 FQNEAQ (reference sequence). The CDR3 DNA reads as TGTGCCAGCAGCTACCTACAGGGGGCGAGCACTGAAGCTTTCTTT. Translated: CASSYLQGASTEAFF.

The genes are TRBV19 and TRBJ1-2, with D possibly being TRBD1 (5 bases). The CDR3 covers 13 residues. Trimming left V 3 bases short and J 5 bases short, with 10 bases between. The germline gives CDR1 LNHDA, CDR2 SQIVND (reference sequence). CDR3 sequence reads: CASSMKGEYGYTF. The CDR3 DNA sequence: TGTGCCAGTAGTATGAAAGGGGAATATGGCTACACCTTC.

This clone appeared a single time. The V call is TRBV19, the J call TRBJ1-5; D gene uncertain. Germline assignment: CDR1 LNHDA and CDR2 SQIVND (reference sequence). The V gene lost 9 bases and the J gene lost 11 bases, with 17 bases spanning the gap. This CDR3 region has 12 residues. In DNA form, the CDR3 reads TGTGCCAGCCAGATAGGGTTGGAGGCCCAGCATTTT. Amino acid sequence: CASQIGLEAQHF. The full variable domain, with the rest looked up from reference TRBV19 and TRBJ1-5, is DGGITQSPKYLFRKEGQNVTLSCEQNLNHDAMYWYRQDPGQGLRLIYYSQIVNDFQKGDIAEGYSVSREKKESFPLTVTSAQKNPTAFYLCASQIGLEAQHFGDGTRLSIL.

CDR3 in amino acids: CASNLSDRNYGYTF. CDR3 sequence (DNA): TGTGCCAGCAACCTCTCCGACAGAAACTATGGCTACACCTTC. The V and J genes are TRBV28 and TRBJ1-2; TRBD1 might be the D (5 bases). CDR3 length: 14 residues. Between the trimmed V and J ends, which lost 7 bases and 2 bases, there was a span of 14 bases. Germline CDR1 MDHEN, CDR2 SYDVKM.

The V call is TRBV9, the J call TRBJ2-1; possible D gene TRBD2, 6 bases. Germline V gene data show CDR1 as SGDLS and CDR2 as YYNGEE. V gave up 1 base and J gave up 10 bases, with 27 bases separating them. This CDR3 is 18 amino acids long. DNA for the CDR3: TGTGCCAGCAGCGTAAGGCCCTCCGTGGCGGGGCTCCCCGGGGAGCAGTTCTTC. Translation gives CASSVRPSVAGLPGEQFF.